This T cell receptor beta chain comes out of a study of regulatory T cells in long-lasting Graves disease. Per germline, CDR1 LGHDT and CDR2 YNNKEL (reference sequence). The CDR3 totals 14 residues. J lost 2 bases, V lost 0 bases, and 1 base had no gene match. Building of the TCR beta libraries involved iRepertoire HTBI primers and Arm-PCR of CDR3 regions. TCRdb reprocessed the multiplex PCR reads with MiXCR, giving one entry per CDR3 protein. This sample carries fewer than 600,000 distinct CDR3 sequences, 22% of them seen once, and the ten largest clones take around 14%. As to time point: persistent/refractory GD, antithyroid drugs over 5 years with positive TRAb. The TCR library was made from RNA that had been extracted from PBMCs in TRIzol. This clonotype was counted between two and nine times.

Sequences were derived from peripheral blood mononuclear cells (PBMCs), sampled when the disease was refractory, from a patient treated with antithyroid drugs. The clonotype was recovered from a female donor with Graves disease. The chain carries TRBV3-1 and TRBJ2-7; 7 nucleotides agree with TRBD1. As DNA, the CDR3 is TGTGCCAGCAGCCAAGAAGGGACAGCCTACGAGCAGTACTTC. Translated, it gives CASSQEGTAYEQYF.